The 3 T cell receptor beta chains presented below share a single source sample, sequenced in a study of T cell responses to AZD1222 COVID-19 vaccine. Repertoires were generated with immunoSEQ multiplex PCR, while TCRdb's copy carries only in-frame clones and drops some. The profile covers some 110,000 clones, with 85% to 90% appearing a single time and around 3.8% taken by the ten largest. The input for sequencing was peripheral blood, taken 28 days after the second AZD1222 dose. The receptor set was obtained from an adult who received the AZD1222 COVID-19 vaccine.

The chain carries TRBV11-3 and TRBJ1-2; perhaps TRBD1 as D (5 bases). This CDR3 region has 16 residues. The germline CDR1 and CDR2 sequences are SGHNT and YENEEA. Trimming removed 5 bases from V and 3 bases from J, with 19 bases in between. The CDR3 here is CASSKEGREAHYGYTF. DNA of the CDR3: TGTGCCAGCAGCAAAGAGGGCAGGGAGGCTCACTATGGCTACACCTTC.

The CDR3 coding sequence is TGTGCCAGCAGCGTACTCGTGAGCACAGATACGCAGTATTTT. Amino acid sequence: CASSVLVSTDTQYF. The genes are TRBV9 and TRBJ2-3; D remains unclear. Trimming removed 1 base at V and 0 bases at J, with 6 bases between. Germline V gives CDR1 SGDLS, CDR2 YYNGEE. The CDR3 extends over 14 amino acids.

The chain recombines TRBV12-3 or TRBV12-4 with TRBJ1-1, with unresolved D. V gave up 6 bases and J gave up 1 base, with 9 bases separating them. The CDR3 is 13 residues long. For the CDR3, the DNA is TGTGCCAGCAGCTGGACGGGGAACACTGAAGCTTTCTTT. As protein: CASSWTGNTEAFF.